These 14 T cell receptor beta chains were all obtained from the same sample, sequenced in a study of graft-versus-host responses after intestinal transplantation. Sequenced by immunoSEQ multiplex PCR; TCRdb stores in-frame clones only, minus some. The sample holds about 12,000 clones; more than 85% are singletons and the top ten take about 3.3%. Time point described: postoperative day 105 after intestinal transplantation (dayNNNN = postoperative day). This material consisted of PBMCs, taken 105 days after intestinal transplantation. The receptor source for this set is a human patient who received an intestinal transplant, so some T cells may come from the graft donor.

The rearrangement joins TRBV9 to TRBJ2-7; 7 nucleotides line up with TRBD2. V was pared by 4 bases and J by 3 bases, with 10 bases of the junction left unmatched. Germline V lookup: CDR1 SGDLS, CDR2 YYNGEE. The CDR3 sequence is 15 residues long. CDR3 region: CASSSQPGLVYEQYF. For the CDR3, the DNA is TGTGCCAGCAGCTCACAACCTGGACTAGTCTACGAGCAGTACTTC.

The chain carries TRBV7-9 and TRBJ2-6, with D possibly TRBD1 on 6 matching bases. This CDR3 has 18 amino acids. V was trimmed by 6 bases and J by 0 bases, leaving 18 bases between them. Germline V gene lookup returns CDR1 SEHNR and CDR2 FQNEAQ (reference sequence). The CDR3 sequence is CASRGRGGDASGANVLTF. CDR3 sequence (DNA): TGTGCCAGCAGGGGTAGAGGGGGAGACGCCTCTGGGGCCAACGTCCTGACTTTC.

By share, this clone ranks as large. The sample carries other DNA sequences with the same CDR3. This chain uses TRBV6-4 with TRBJ2-1; TRBD2 agrees at 10 bases. The V gene end was trimmed by 0 bases and the J gene end by 4 bases; junction bases not matched to a gene: 0. The CDR3 runs 15 residues. Per germline, CDR1 MRHNA and CDR2 SNTAGT. CDR3 coding DNA: TGTGCCAGCAGTGACTCGACTAGCGGGTACAATGAGCAGTTCTTC. This translates into CASSDSTSGYNEQFF.

The gene calls are TRBV7-9 and TRBJ2-3; D remains ambiguous. V lost 8 bases and J 6 bases, leaving 6 bases between the germline ends. The CDR3 extends over 10 amino acids. Germline V gene data show CDR1 as SEHNR and CDR2 as FQNEAQ (reference sequence). The DNA for the CDR3 is TGTGCCAGCCATACGGATACGCAGTATTTT. It yields the protein CASHTDTQYF.

The genes are TRBV5-1 and TRBJ2-2; weak D call: TRBD1 (6 bases). The CDR3 sequence is 16 residues long. Germline V CDR1 and CDR2: SGHRS, YFSETQ. V was clipped by 6 bases and J by 0 bases, with 15 bases between them. CDR3 region: CASTTGTNANTGELFF. The CDR3 DNA reads as TGCGCCAGCACGACCGGGACAAATGCGAACACCGGGGAGCTGTTTTTT.

The genes are TRBV5-1 and TRBJ2-1, with 10 nucleotides matching TRBD2. CDR3 length equals 16 residues. After removal of 0 bases from V and 7 bases from J, the junction contained 7 bases not matched to a gene. Germline lookup yields CDR1 SGHRS and CDR2 YFSETQ. CDR3 nucleotides: TGCGCCAGCAGCTTGGTAGGACTAGCGGTTCGAAATGAGCAGTTCTTC. Its translation: CASSLVGLAVRNEQFF.

The chain links TRBV4-2 to TRBJ2-1; a weak D match, TRBD2 (5 bases). Germline lookup yields CDR1 LGHNA and CDR2 YNFKEQ. V dropped 7 bases and J dropped 5 bases, with 21 bases sitting between them. The CDR3 runs 16 residues. The CDR3 DNA sequence: TGTGCCAGCAAACGATTCCTAGCAGACACCAACAATGAGCAGTTCTTC. Translating it yields CASKRFLADTNNEQFF.

This clone was found once. The chain is built from TRBV5-1 and TRBJ2-1; D gene unclear. With 1 base removed from V and 6 bases from J, the gap between germline ends came to 11 bases. This CDR3 region has 14 residues. The germline V gene encodes CDR1 SGHRS and CDR2 YFSETQ. The CDR3 loop is CASSLSGQGNEQFF. CDR3 coding DNA: TGCGCCAGCAGCTTGTCTGGTCAAGGCAATGAGCAGTTCTTC.

This clone was seen a single time. The chain is built from TRBV6-4 and TRBJ2-3, with 10 bases identical to TRBD2. The germline CDR1 and CDR2 sequences are MRHNA and SNTAGT. CDR3 length: 14 residues. Trimming at V came to 5 bases and at J to 2 bases, leaving 1 base not matched to a gene. CDR3 region: CASSSGRATDTQYF. CDR3 DNA sequence: TGTGCCAGCAGTAGCGGGAGGGCCACAGATACGCAGTATTTT.

CDR3 nucleotides: TGTGCCAGCAGTCCTAGGGACTATTCAAACACAGATACGCAGTATTTT. It yields the protein CASSPRDYSNTDTQYF. This sequence joins TRBV27 and TRBJ2-3; TRBD2 matches 7 bases. The CDR3 length is 16 residues. V gave up 5 bases and J gave up 2 bases; unmatched junction bases: 10. Germline loops: CDR1 MNHEY, CDR2 SMNVEV (reference sequence).

This clone came up once. The chain is built from TRBV5-1 and TRBJ2-5; possible D gene TRBD1, 6 bases. Trimming removed 8 bases from V and 5 bases from J, with 19 bases in between. The CDR3 loop spans 14 amino acids. Germline V gene data show CDR1 as SGHRS and CDR2 as YFSETQ. This CDR3 reads CASVRWGRGETQYF. In DNA, the CDR3 is TGCGCCAGTGTACGGTGGGGGCGTGGGGAGACCCAGTACTTC.

The chain carries TRBV19 and TRBJ1-2; maybe TRBD1 (6 bases). Germline V gives CDR1 LNHDA, CDR2 SQIVND (reference sequence). The CDR3 spans 15 residues. The V gene lost 6 bases and the J gene lost 4 bases, with 18 bases spanning the gap. CDR3 sequence (DNA): TGTGCCAGTAGCCCATTGGACAGTTCTTTCTATGGCTACACCTTC. It encodes CASSPLDSSFYGYTF.

The rearrangement uses TRBV18 and TRBJ2-7; D possibly uses TRBD1 or TRBD2 (5 bases each). The CDR3 is 16 residues long. V was trimmed by 4 bases and J by 1 base, leaving 17 bases between them. Per the germline V gene, CDR1 is KGHSH and CDR2 is LQKENI. The CDR3 reads CASSRNPGTGSYEQYF. The CDR3 nucleotides are TGTGCCAGCTCACGGAACCCCGGGACGGGATCCTACGAGCAGTACTTC. The full variable domain, completed using reference TRBV18 and TRBJ2-7, is NAGVMQNPRHLVRRRGQEARLRCSPMKGHSHVYWYRQLPEEGLKFMVYLQKENIIDESGMPKERFSAEFPKEGPSILRIQQVVRGDSAAYFCASSRNPGTGSYEQYFGPGTRLTVT.

The CDR3 coding sequence is TGTGCCACCAGCAGAGACAGGGAGAAAGATACGCAGTATTTT. It codes for CATSRDREKDTQYF. The gene calls are TRBV15 and TRBJ2-3; D tentatively reads TRBD1 or TRBD2 (5 bases each). With 0 bases removed from V and 5 bases from J, the gap between germline ends came to 9 bases. Germline V gives CDR1 LNHNV, CDR2 YYDKDF (reference sequence). This CDR3 is 14 amino acids long.